The entry below describes one T cell receptor (beta chain). A read error may account for a junction end that differs from germline. TCRbeta libraries were built with three rounds of nested PCR, modified from ARM-PCR. A single record per CDR3 protein comes from TCRdb applying MiXCR to the multiplex PCR reads. The sample holds 98,000 or so distinct CDR3 sequences; around three quarters are singletons and the top ten take under 40%. This sample stems from a study of tumor and adjacent non-tumor tissue in lung cancer. This sample's RNA came from whole unsorted tissue. More than 3 cm separated this lung sample from the edge of the tumor. Germline V gene lookup returns CDR1 SQVTM and CDR2 ANQGSEA. The CDR3 consists of 11 residues.

The source of this sequence is a man aged 55 to 70 with small cell lung cancer. The chain combines TRBV29-1 with TRBJ2-5, with D perhaps matching TRBD2 (5 bases). Source material: distant non-tumor lung tissue. The CDR3 reads CSVEFGETQYF. DNA of the CDR3: TGCAGCGTGGAGTTTGGGGAGACTCAGTACTTC.